This record looks at one TCR beta chain sequence and its context. The antigen remains undetermined. Germline V gene lookup returns CDR1 LNHNV and CDR2 YYDKDF (reference sequence). The CDR3 covers 16 residues. Trimming removed 1 base from V and 4 bases from J; junction bases left unmatched: 8. Vbeta (60) and Jbeta (13) primers were used in the PCR. Generated by immunoSEQ multiplex PCR, the TCRdb table keeps only in-frame clones and is missing some. The sample lists 170,000 or so clones; approximately 79% were seen once. This record belongs to a study of cytomegalovirus exposure and HLA in healthy donors. The wider study: The Caucasian-associated ancestry cluster contained approximately 81% of the approximately 390 genotyped donors. General study results and limits: Later analysis suggested links between common viral pathogens and several top significant clusters. Presence/absence analyses assumed roughly uniform sequencing depth across donors, which may not hold.

This TCR was sampled from a woman aged 40 to 55 in good health and CMV-seronegative. The sample taken for sequencing was PBMCs. This chain connects TRBV15 to TRBJ1-1, with TRBD1 identical over 8 bases. In nucleotides, the CDR3 is TGTGCCACCAGCAGAGTTCCAGTGACAGGGGCCACTGAAGCTTTCTTT. It codes for CATSRVPVTGATEAFF.